The sequence of this T cell receptor (beta chain) was determined in a study of CD8+CD57+ T cells in acquired aplastic anemia. Whoever was chosen for sequencing had shown CD8+CD57+ cell expansion by flow cytometry. TCR beta VDJ combinations and CDR3 sequences were profiled from genomic DNA. TCRdb ran MiXCR on the reads and lists one entry per CDR3 protein. The sample comprises some 170,000 distinct CDR3 sequences, over 70% of which are singletons, and more than 35% rests with the top ten. The CDR3 totals 13 residues. Looked up from germline, CDR1 is SNHLY and CDR2 is FYNNEI. V was clipped by 6 bases and J by 7 bases; unmatched bases: 6.

V gene TRBV2 combines with J gene TRBJ2-5; 9 bases align to TRBD1. The sample comprised sorted CD4+, CD8+, or CD8+CD57+ T cells (not recorded which) from PBMCs. This TCR was recovered from a human donor with aplastic anemia. In nucleotides, the CDR3 is TGTGCCAGCAGCCGGGACAGGGAAGGGACCCAGTACTTC. Encoded protein: CASSRDREGTQYF.